The sequence of this T cell receptor beta chain was determined in a study of early stage breast cancer tumors. CDR3 length: 13 amino acids. The germline gives CDR1 MNHEY, CDR2 SMNVEV (reference sequence). V lost 8 bases, J lost 4 bases, and 6 bases stayed unmatched. Measured with immunoSEQ multiplex PCR; TCRdb has only the in-frame clones, and not every one. This sample carries about 50,000 clones, roughly 73% of them seen once, and the ten largest clones take around 3.4%. The J gene is TRBJ1-2, the V gene TRBV27; the match to TRBD1 covers 8 bases. The sequence came from a person aged 40 to 49 with breast cancer. The sequenced sample consisted of blood. The CDR3 protein is CASRQGRVYGYTF. The CDR3 coding sequence is TGTGCCAGCCGACAGGGGAGGGTCTATGGCTACACCTTC.